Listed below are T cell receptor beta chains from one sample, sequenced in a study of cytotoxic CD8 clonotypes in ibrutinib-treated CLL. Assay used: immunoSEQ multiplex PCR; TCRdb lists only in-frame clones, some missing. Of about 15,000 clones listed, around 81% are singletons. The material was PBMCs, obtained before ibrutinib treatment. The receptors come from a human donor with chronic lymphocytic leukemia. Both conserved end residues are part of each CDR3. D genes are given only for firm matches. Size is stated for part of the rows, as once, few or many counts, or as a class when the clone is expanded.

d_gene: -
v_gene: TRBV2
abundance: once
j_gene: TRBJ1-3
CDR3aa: CASSVSLLRNTIYF
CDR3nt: TGTGCCAGCAGTGTCAGCCTTTTAAGAAACACCATATATTTT

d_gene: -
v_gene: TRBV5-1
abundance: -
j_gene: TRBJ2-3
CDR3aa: CASSFTPGSTDTQYF
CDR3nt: TGCGCCAGCAGCTTCACGCCGGGTAGCACAGATACGCAGTATTTT

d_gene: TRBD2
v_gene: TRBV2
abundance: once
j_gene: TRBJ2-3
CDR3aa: CGSGITDTQYF
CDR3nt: TGTGGTAGCGGGATCACAGATACGCAGTATTTT

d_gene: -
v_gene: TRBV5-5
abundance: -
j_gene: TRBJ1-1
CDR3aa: CASSVDLNTEAFF
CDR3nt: TGTGCCAGCAGCGTGGATCTGAACACTGAAGCTTTCTTT

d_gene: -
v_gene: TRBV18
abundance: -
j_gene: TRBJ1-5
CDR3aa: CASSPPSNSNQPQHF
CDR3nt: TGTGCCAGCTCACCACCGAGTAACAGTAATCAGCCCCAGCATTTT

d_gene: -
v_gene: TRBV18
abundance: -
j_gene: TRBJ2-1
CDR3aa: CASSPPRDTTEQFF
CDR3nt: TGTGCCAGCTCACCGCCCAGAGACACGACCGAGCAGTTCTTC

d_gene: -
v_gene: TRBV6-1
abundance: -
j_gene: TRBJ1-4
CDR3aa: CASSEALREGWEKLFF
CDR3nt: TGTGCCAGCAGTGAAGCGCTTCGAGAGGGTTGGGAAAAACTGTTTTTT

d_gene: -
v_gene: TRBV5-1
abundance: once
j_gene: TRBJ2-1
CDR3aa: CASSLTGGDYNEQFF
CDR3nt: TGCGCCAGCAGCTTGACAGGGGGGGACTACAATGAGCAGTTCTTC

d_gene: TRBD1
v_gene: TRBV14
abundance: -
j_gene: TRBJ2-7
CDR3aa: CASSQVGDREYEQYF
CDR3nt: TGTGCCAGCAGCCAAGTGGGAGACAGGGAATACGAGCAGTACTTC

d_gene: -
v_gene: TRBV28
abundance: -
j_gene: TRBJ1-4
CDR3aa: CASGPTGGGGEKLFF
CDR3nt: TGTGCCAGCGGCCCCACGGGGGGTGGTGGGGAAAAACTGTTTTTT

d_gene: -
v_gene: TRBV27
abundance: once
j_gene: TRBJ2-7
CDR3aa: CASSLRGVGETGDEQYF
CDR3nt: TGTGCCAGCAGTTTACGGGGGGTTGGCGAGACAGGGGACGAGCAGTACTTC

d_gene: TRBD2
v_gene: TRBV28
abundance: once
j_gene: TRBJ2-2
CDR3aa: CASSRSSGTNTGELFF
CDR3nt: TGTGCCAGCAGTCGTTCTAGCGGGACGAACACCGGGGAGCTGTTTTTT

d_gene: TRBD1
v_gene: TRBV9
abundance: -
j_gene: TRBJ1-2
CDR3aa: CASSLGQGDGYTF
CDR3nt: TGTGCCAGCAGCTTGGGACAGGGGGATGGCTACACCTTC

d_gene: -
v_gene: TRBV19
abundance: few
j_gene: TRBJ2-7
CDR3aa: CASPGPQYF
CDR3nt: TGTGCCAGTCCTGGTCCGCAGTACTTC

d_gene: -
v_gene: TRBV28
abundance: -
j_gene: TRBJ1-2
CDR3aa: CASSLYSSNYGYTF
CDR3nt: TGTGCCAGCAGTTTATACTCCTCTAACTATGGCTACACCTTC

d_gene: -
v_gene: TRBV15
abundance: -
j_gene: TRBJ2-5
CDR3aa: CATSRDRDQETQYF
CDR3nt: TGTGCCACCAGCAGAGACAGGGACCAAGAGACCCAGTACTTC

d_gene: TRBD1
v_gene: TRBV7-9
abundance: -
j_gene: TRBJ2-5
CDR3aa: CASSRRDRGLETQYF
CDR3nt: TGTGCCAGCAGTCGCCGGGACAGGGGGCTGGAGACCCAGTACTTC

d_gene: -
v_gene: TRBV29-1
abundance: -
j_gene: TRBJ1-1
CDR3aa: CSGSGTLIDTEAFF
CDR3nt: TGCAGCGGATCCGGGACTTTGATTGATACTGAAGCTTTCTTT

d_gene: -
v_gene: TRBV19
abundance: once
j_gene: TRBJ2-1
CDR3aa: CASSIGTTIYNEQFF
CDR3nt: TGTGCCAGTAGTATAGGGACTACTATCTACAATGAGCAGTTCTTC

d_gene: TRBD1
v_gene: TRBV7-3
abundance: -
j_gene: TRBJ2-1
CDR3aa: CASSLKVGQAHNEQFF
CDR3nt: TGTGCCAGCAGCTTAAAGGTTGGACAGGCCCACAATGAGCAGTTCTTC

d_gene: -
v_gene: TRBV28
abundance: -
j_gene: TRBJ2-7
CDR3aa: CASSLSRTASYEQYF
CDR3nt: TGTGCCAGCAGTTTATCCCGGACGGCTTCCTACGAGCAGTACTTC

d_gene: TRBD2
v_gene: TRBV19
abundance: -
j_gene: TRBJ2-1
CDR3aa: CASSISSGEYNEQFF
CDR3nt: TGTGCCAGTAGTATATCTAGCGGAGAGTACAATGAGCAGTTCTTC

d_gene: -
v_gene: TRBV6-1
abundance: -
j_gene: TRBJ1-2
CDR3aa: CASSESPGAGYGYTF
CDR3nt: TGTGCCAGCAGTGAAAGTCCGGGGGCGGGCTATGGCTACACCTTC

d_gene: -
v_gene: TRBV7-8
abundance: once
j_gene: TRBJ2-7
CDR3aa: CASSTLKAGKTYEQYF
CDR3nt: TGTGCCAGCAGCACCCTGAAAGCAGGGAAAACCTACGAGCAGTACTTC

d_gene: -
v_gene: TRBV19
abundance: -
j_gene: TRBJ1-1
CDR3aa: CASSIGVSTEAFF
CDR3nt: TGTGCCAGTAGTATTGGGGTTTCCACTGAAGCTTTCTTT

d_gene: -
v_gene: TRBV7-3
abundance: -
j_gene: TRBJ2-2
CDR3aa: CASSFGGELFF
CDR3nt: TGTGCCAGCAGCTTTGGCGGGGAGCTGTTTTTT

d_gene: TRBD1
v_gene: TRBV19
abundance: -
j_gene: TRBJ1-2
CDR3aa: CASTSQGTGSPGYTF
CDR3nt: TGTGCCAGTACCAGTCAGGGGACAGGATCTCCTGGCTACACCTTC

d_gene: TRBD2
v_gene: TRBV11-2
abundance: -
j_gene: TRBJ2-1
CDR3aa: CATSREAYYNEQFF
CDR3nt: TGTGCCACCAGCCGGGAGGCCTACTACAATGAGCAGTTCTTC

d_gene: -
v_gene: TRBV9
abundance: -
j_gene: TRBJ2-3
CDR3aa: CASSVVGGVGTDTQYF
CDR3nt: TGTGCCAGCAGCGTAGTTGGCGGGGTGGGCACAGATACGCAGTATTTT

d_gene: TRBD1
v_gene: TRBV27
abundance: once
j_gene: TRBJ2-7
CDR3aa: CASRQWDRVFWWGYEQYF
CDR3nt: TGTGCCAGCAGACAATGGGACAGGGTTTTCTGGTGGGGATACGAGCAGTACTTC

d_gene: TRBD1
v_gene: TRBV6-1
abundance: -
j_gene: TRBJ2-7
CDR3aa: CASSEARGWYEQYF
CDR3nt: TGTGCCAGCAGTGAGGCCAGGGGGTGGTACGAGCAGTACTTC

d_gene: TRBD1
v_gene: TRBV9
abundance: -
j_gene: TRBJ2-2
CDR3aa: CASSAPGQGYTGELFF
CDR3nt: TGTGCCAGCAGCGCGCCGGGACAGGGATACACCGGGGAGCTGTTTTTT

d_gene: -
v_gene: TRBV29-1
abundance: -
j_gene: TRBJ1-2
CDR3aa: CSAPEGLQGYTF
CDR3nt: TGCAGCGCCCCCGAGGGGCTTCAGGGCTACACCTTC